Below, one TCR beta chain is given with its context. Its antigen remains unknown. The data stem from a study of cytomegalovirus exposure and HLA in healthy donors. The study's findings and limits: In a later analysis, TCR association rates varied by HLA locus: DRB1 most, HLA-C fewest. Later on, an analysis found that several of the most significant clusters appeared to be linked to common viral pathogens, which included parvovirus B19.

The primer mix had 60 Vbeta and 13 Jbeta primers. Sequenced by immunoSEQ multiplex PCR; TCRdb stores in-frame clones only, minus some. Of 200,000 to 300,000 clones in the sample, about 88% were seen once. Specimen: PBMCs. The origin of this receptor is a girl aged 2-10 years in good health and CMV-seronegative.

For the CDR3, the DNA is TGCAGCGTTTTGTCCGGGGTTAATTCCTACAATGAGCAGTTCTTC. The encoded protein is CSVLSGVNSYNEQFF. V usage is TRBV29-1 and J usage is TRBJ2-1, with D possibly TRBD2 on 5 matching bases. V lost 5 bases and J 1 base, leaving 15 bases between the germline ends. The germline V gene has CDR1 SQVTM and CDR2 ANQGSEA. CDR3 length: 15 residues.